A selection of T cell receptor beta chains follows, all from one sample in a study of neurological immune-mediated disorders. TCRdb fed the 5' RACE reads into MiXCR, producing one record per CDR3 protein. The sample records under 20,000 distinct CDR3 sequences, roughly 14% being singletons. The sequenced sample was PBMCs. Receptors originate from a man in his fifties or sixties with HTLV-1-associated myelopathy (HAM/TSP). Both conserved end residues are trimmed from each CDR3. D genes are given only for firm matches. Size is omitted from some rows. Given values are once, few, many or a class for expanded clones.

CDR3 protein: ASSLAPISNTEAF
D gene: .
V gene: TRBV5-1
clone size: .
J gene: TRBJ1-1

CDR3 protein: ASTRLGLAGQETQY
D gene: TRBD2
V gene: TRBV28
clone size: many
J gene: TRBJ2-5

CDR3 protein: ASSRGDNLYGYT
D gene: .
V gene: TRBV14
clone size: many
J gene: TRBJ1-2

CDR3 protein: ASSQDLSGAETQY
D gene: .
V gene: TRBV4-3
clone size: many
J gene: TRBJ2-5

CDR3 protein: SIDRKLNTEAF
D gene: .
V gene: TRBV29-1
clone size: once
J gene: TRBJ1-1

CDR3 protein: ASSVSGASDTQY
D gene: TRBD2
V gene: TRBV9
clone size: many
J gene: TRBJ2-3

CDR3 protein: ASKPGGGGRGDEQF
D gene: TRBD2
V gene: TRBV5-1
clone size: many
J gene: TRBJ2-1

CDR3 protein: ASSLSTLSGNTIY
D gene: .
V gene: TRBV5-1
clone size: many
J gene: TRBJ1-3

CDR3 protein: ASSLPRAEQY
D gene: .
V gene: TRBV7-2
clone size: many
J gene: TRBJ2-7

CDR3 protein: SVVTGGGHEQF
D gene: TRBD1
V gene: TRBV29-1
clone size: medium-sized
J gene: TRBJ2-1

CDR3 protein: ASSFSDREGYGYT
D gene: TRBD1
V gene: TRBV27
clone size: many
J gene: TRBJ1-2

CDR3 protein: ASSLDGAGTEAF
D gene: .
V gene: TRBV7-3
clone size: many
J gene: TRBJ1-1

CDR3 protein: ASSTPGNTEAF
D gene: .
V gene: TRBV7-9
clone size: many
J gene: TRBJ1-1

CDR3 protein: ASSERRGGSKDTQY
D gene: .
V gene: TRBV6-1
clone size: few
J gene: TRBJ2-3

CDR3 protein: ASSPSPRWDTEAF
D gene: .
V gene: TRBV7-6
clone size: many
J gene: TRBJ1-1

CDR3 protein: SARDPGVAKNIQY
D gene: .
V gene: TRBV20-1
clone size: many
J gene: TRBJ2-4

CDR3 protein: SVEGGFGRGTDTQY
D gene: .
V gene: TRBV29-1
clone size: many
J gene: TRBJ2-3

CDR3 protein: SVNRDPQEQY
D gene: .
V gene: TRBV29-1
clone size: .
J gene: TRBJ2-7

CDR3 protein: SAGAGTGGTYGYT
D gene: TRBD1
V gene: TRBV20-1
clone size: many
J gene: TRBJ1-2

CDR3 protein: ASSQDLSGTSGGAKNIQY
D gene: TRBD2
V gene: TRBV14
clone size: many
J gene: TRBJ2-4

CDR3 protein: ASSFSDQKTEAF
D gene: .
V gene: TRBV7-2
clone size: many
J gene: TRBJ1-1

CDR3 protein: ASSLVSNWEQY
D gene: .
V gene: TRBV5-1
clone size: medium-sized
J gene: TRBJ2-7

CDR3 protein: ASSLGSLGTDTQY
D gene: .
V gene: TRBV9
clone size: many
J gene: TRBJ2-3

CDR3 protein: ASSLGRLRVGYEQY
D gene: .
V gene: TRBV28
clone size: .
J gene: TRBJ2-7

CDR3 protein: ASSSGPGKTQY
D gene: .
V gene: TRBV7-3
clone size: many
J gene: TRBJ2-5

CDR3 protein: ASSLLPTYAGELF
D gene: .
V gene: TRBV28
clone size: many
J gene: TRBJ2-2

CDR3 protein: ASGSGQGTDTQY
D gene: TRBD1
V gene: TRBV12-5
clone size: few
J gene: TRBJ2-3

CDR3 protein: ASSWGGLAGQETQY
D gene: TRBD2
V gene: TRBV5-1
clone size: many
J gene: TRBJ2-5

CDR3 protein: ASSLASHMNTEAF
D gene: .
V gene: TRBV12-3/TRBV12-4
clone size: many
J gene: TRBJ1-1

CDR3 protein: ASRLNSLAEKLF
D gene: .
V gene: TRBV7-9
clone size: medium-sized
J gene: TRBJ1-4

CDR3 protein: ASSALRGDTQY
D gene: .
V gene: TRBV7-7
clone size: many
J gene: TRBJ2-3

CDR3 protein: AAGVDRKNEQF
D gene: .
V gene: TRBV7-9
clone size: many
J gene: TRBJ2-1

CDR3 protein: ASSPLGGEQF
D gene: .
V gene: TRBV7-2
clone size: .
J gene: TRBJ2-1

CDR3 protein: ASSLSAMGLGSEKLF
D gene: .
V gene: TRBV11-2
clone size: many
J gene: TRBJ1-4

CDR3 protein: ASSFHKLVPAGAANEQY
D gene: .
V gene: TRBV7-4
clone size: many
J gene: TRBJ2-7

CDR3 protein: ASSSLGQGGKLF
D gene: TRBD1
V gene: TRBV5-6
clone size: many
J gene: TRBJ1-4

CDR3 protein: ASSLDRGIITGELF
D gene: TRBD1
V gene: TRBV5-6
clone size: many
J gene: TRBJ2-2

CDR3 protein: ASSPWTGSNEQF
D gene: TRBD1
V gene: TRBV6-2/TRBV6-3
clone size: many
J gene: TRBJ2-1

CDR3 protein: ASSTWSGRRTPGNTIY
D gene: .
V gene: TRBV19
clone size: .
J gene: TRBJ1-3

CDR3 protein: ASSWAGQGYTGELF
D gene: TRBD1
V gene: TRBV27
clone size: medium-sized
J gene: TRBJ2-2

CDR3 protein: ASSRDFGRVSYEQY
D gene: .
V gene: TRBV5-1
clone size: many
J gene: TRBJ2-7

CDR3 protein: ASSLENNSPLH
D gene: .
V gene: TRBV5-6
clone size: many
J gene: TRBJ1-6

CDR3 protein: ASSQVDLGISYNEQF
D gene: .
V gene: TRBV4-1
clone size: many
J gene: TRBJ2-1

CDR3 protein: ASSLNGGGNQPQH
D gene: .
V gene: TRBV5-1
clone size: many
J gene: TRBJ1-5

CDR3 protein: ASSLAGGFKNIQY
D gene: TRBD2
V gene: TRBV7-8
clone size: many
J gene: TRBJ2-4

CDR3 protein: ASSPRDEQY
D gene: .
V gene: TRBV7-9
clone size: medium-sized
J gene: TRBJ2-7

CDR3 protein: STSRGLEETQY
D gene: .
V gene: TRBV10-3
clone size: .
J gene: TRBJ2-5